The 21 T cell receptor beta chains listed next were all sequenced from one sample in a study of cytotoxic CD8 clonotypes in ibrutinib-treated CLL. The assay was immunoSEQ multiplex PCR, and TCRdb's table has in-frame clones only and misses some. In the table there are some 140,000 clones, 79% of which are singletons. The sequenced sample was PBMCs, obtained after 12 months of ibrutinib treatment. These receptors came from a human donor with chronic lymphocytic leukemia.

The rearrangement uses TRBV2 and TRBJ1-5; 8 nucleotides line up with TRBD1. Germline CDR1 reads SNHLY; CDR2 reads FYNNEI. The CDR3 has 12 residues. The V segment lost 8 bases and the J segment 7 bases; nucleotides outside the gene matches: 4. CDR3 coding DNA: TGTGCCAGCCAGGGGGCGGGGCAGCCCCAGCATTTT. The encoded protein is CASQGAGQPQHF. The full variable domain, rest sourced from reference TRBV2 and TRBJ1-5, is EPEVTQTPSHQVTQMGQEVILRCVPISNHLYFYWYRQILGQKVEFLVSFYNNEISEKSEIFDDQFSVERPDGSNFTLKIRSTKLEDSAMYFCASQGAGQPQHFGDGTRLSIL.

J is TRBJ2-1 and V is TRBV7-7, with D possibly matching TRBD2 (6 bases). Trimming left V 5 bases short and J 3 bases short, with 17 bases between. CDR3 length: 16 amino acids. Germline CDR1 reads SSHAT; CDR2 reads FNYEAQ (reference sequence). In DNA form, the CDR3 reads TGTGCCAGCAGCCCTAACGTGGGAGGTGTCTACAATGAGCAGTTCTTC. It translates to CASSPNVGGVYNEQFF.

This rearrangement joins TRBV5-4 to TRBJ2-5; no clear D. The CDR3 is made up of 13 amino acids. The germline gives CDR1 SGHNT, CDR2 YYREEE (reference sequence). Between the trimmed V and J ends, which lost 0 bases and 9 bases, there was a span of 12 bases. The CDR3 nucleotides read TGTGCCAGCAGCTTGGACAGAGCCGAGGCCCAGTACTTC. Translating it yields CASSLDRAEAQYF. Supplemented by reference TRBV5-4 and TRBJ2-5, the full variable domain reads ETGVTQSPTHLIKTRGQQVTLRCSSQSGHNTVSWYQQALGQGPQFIFQYYREEENGRGNFPPRFSGLQFPNYSSELNVNALELDDSALYLCASSLDRAEAQYFGPGTRLLVL.

V and J are TRBV4-1 and TRBJ1-1; the D gene is possibly TRBD1 (6 bases). Germline V CDR1 and CDR2: MGHRA, YSYEKL. The CDR3 is 15 amino acids. V lost 1 base to trimming and J lost 4 bases, with 13 bases between them. The CDR3 bases are TGCGCCAGCAGCCAAGCGGGGGGCTCGGGCACTGAAGCTTTCTTT. Translation gives CASSQAGGSGTEAFF.

The V gene is TRBV5-1, the J gene TRBJ2-3, with 10 bases identical to TRBD2. The V gene end was trimmed by 5 bases and the J gene end by 6 bases; junction bases not matched to a gene: 6. The CDR3 extends over 14 amino acids. Germline lookup yields CDR1 SGHRS and CDR2 YFSETQ. The CDR3: CASRLAGVSDTQYF. The CDR3 DNA reads as TGCGCCAGCAGGCTAGCGGGAGTTTCCGATACGCAGTATTTT.

There are a few counts of this clone. J is TRBJ2-3 and V is TRBV14; 9 nucleotides agree with TRBD1. The CDR3 runs to 17 residues. V lost 1 base, J lost 5 bases, and 10 bases stayed unmatched. Germline lookup yields CDR1 SGHDN and CDR2 FVKESK. The CDR3 protein is CASSQVIVGTGLDTQYF. CDR3 nucleotide sequence: TGTGCCAGCAGCCAAGTTATTGTCGGGACAGGGTTAGATACGCAGTATTTT.

The chain joins TRBV5-6 to TRBJ2-6; D is ambiguous. CDR1 SGHDT and CDR2 YYEEEE come from the germline V gene. Trimming removed 6 bases from V and 0 bases from J, with 7 bases in between. CDR3 length: 14 amino acids. In nucleotides, the CDR3 is TGTGCCAGCAACCACATCTCTGGGGCCAACGTCCTGACTTTC. This translates into CASNHISGANVLTF.

The chain carries TRBV5-1 and TRBJ1-5; 8 bases fit TRBD1. This CDR3 is 17 amino acids long. Germline V gives CDR1 SGHRS, CDR2 YFSETQ. The V segment lost 3 bases and the J segment 2 bases; nucleotides outside the gene matches: 10. DNA of the CDR3: TGCGCCAGCAGCTGGGCCGAGACAGGGGACGGCAATCAGCCCCAGCATTTT. Residues: CASSWAETGDGNQPQHF.

This clone was observed a handful of times. V gene TRBV30 combines with J gene TRBJ2-7; D possibly corresponds to TRBD1 (5 bases). In germline, CDR1 is GTSNPN, CDR2 SVGIG (reference sequence). The CDR3 consists of 13 residues. Trimming cost V 2 bases and J 9 bases, with 17 bases left between them. CDR3 amino acids: CAWSTGRPLGQYF. As DNA, the CDR3 is TGTGCCTGGAGTACAGGCAGACCCCTGGGGCAGTACTTC.

The chain recombines TRBV6-5 with TRBJ2-3; possibly TRBD1 for D (5 bases). CDR1 MNHEY and CDR2 SVGAGI come from the germline V gene. Trimming left V 0 bases short and J 2 bases short, with 9 bases between. The CDR3 runs to 15 residues. CDR3: CASSYSGRDTDTQYF. CDR3 nucleotides: TGTGCCAGCAGTTACTCGGGCAGGGACACAGATACGCAGTATTTT.

Remarks on this clone: Within the sample, other DNA sequences also encode this same CDR3. The chain couples TRBV9 to TRBJ2-1, with a possible D match to TRBD2 (6 bases). This CDR3 is 16 amino acids long. CDR1 and CDR2 (germline): SGDLS, YYNGEE. V shed 0 bases and J shed 0 bases, with 10 bases lying between them. The CDR3 loop is CASSVVAGSSYNEQFF. As DNA, the CDR3 is TGTGCCAGCAGCGTAGTGGCCGGGAGCTCCTACAATGAGCAGTTCTTC.

J is TRBJ2-6 and V is TRBV28; TRBD1 might be the D (6 bases). Trimming stripped 2 bases from V and 1 base from J, with 15 bases between. Germline loops: CDR1 MDHEN, CDR2 SYDVKM. CDR3 size: 18 residues. CDR3 in DNA: TGTGCCAGCAGTTTAAAAGCAGGGGCTAGGTCTGGGGCCAACGTCCTGACTTTC. This translates into CASSLKAGARSGANVLTF.

The rearrangement joins TRBV12-5 to TRBJ1-1; D is possibly TRBD1 (6 bases). Germline values: CDR1 LGHNT, CDR2 FRNRAP. The length of the CDR3 is 13 residues. Trimming removed 2 bases from V and 4 bases from J, with 8 bases in between. CDR3 in amino acids: CASGLSGATEAFF. CDR3 DNA sequence: TGTGCTAGTGGTTTGTCAGGGGCCACTGAAGCTTTCTTT.

The CDR3 sequence is CSVVVPGGVSYNEQFF. DNA of the CDR3: TGCAGCGTTGTGGTTCCGGGAGGGGTCTCCTACAATGAGCAGTTCTTC. The chain carries TRBV29-1 and TRBJ2-1; TRBD2 matches at 8 bases. The CDR3 is made up of 16 amino acids. After removal of 4 bases from V and 0 bases from J, the junction contained 8 bases not matched to a gene. Germline CDR1 and CDR2: SQVTM and ANQGSEA.

This clone was found a few times. The chain joins TRBV10-2 to TRBJ2-1, with D perhaps matching TRBD1 (6 bases). Trimming stripped 1 base from V and 1 base from J, with 11 bases between. The V gene's germline CDR1 is WSHSY and CDR2 SAAADI. The CDR3 contains 16 residues. CDR3 amino acids: CASSELTGFSYNEQFF. The CDR3 DNA is TGCGCCAGCAGTGAGTTAACAGGGTTTTCCTACAATGAGCAGTTCTTC.

The V gene is TRBV7-9, the J gene TRBJ2-6; 9 positions match TRBD1. CDR3 size: 18 residues. The germline CDR1 and CDR2 sequences are SEHNR and FQNEAQ (reference sequence). Losses at the gene ends were 6 bases for V and 2 bases for J; bases not matched to a gene: 11. This chain's CDR3 is CASSQVGTGLAGANVLTF. In DNA, the CDR3 is TGTGCCAGCAGTCAAGTGGGGACAGGGTTAGCTGGGGCCAACGTCCTGACTTTC. Complete variable domain (other parts from reference TRBV7-9 and TRBJ2-6): DTGVSQNPRHKITKRGQNVTFRCDPISEHNRLYWYRQTLGQGPEFLTYFQNEAQLEKSRLLSDRFSAERPKGSFSTLEIQRTEQGDSAMYLCASSQVGTGLAGANVLTFGAGSRLTVL.

In its sample, this clone was seen a few times. The V and J genes are TRBV4-3 and TRBJ2-7; 9 bases map to TRBD1. Trimming took 1 base from V and 3 from J; bases not matched to a gene: 4. The germline V gene encodes CDR1 LGHNA and CDR2 YSLEER. The CDR3 has 15 residues. The CDR3 loop reads CASSQASGQGYEQYF. The CDR3 nucleotides read TGCGCCAGCAGCCAAGCGTCGGGACAGGGCTACGAGCAGTACTTC.

This clone was seen more than once but under ten times. The CDR3 region is CATRTGWYEQYF. Here the CDR3 DNA reads TGTGCCACCAGGACAGGGTGGTACGAGCAGTACTTC. The chain carries TRBV28 and TRBJ2-7; 8 nucleotides line up with TRBD1. The CDR3 is 12 residues long. V lost 10 bases to trimming and J lost 4 bases; unmatched junction nucleotides: 6. From germline, CDR1 is MDHEN and CDR2 SYDVKM.

The genes are TRBV9 and TRBJ2-7, with TRBD1 matching 7 bases. The V gene's germline CDR1 is SGDLS and CDR2 YYNGEE. V shed 4 bases and J 3 bases; nucleotides not matched to a gene: 7. The CDR3 length is 14 residues. The CDR3 protein is CASSPPGTVYEQYF. The CDR3 DNA follows: TGTGCCAGCAGCCCCCCCGGGACAGTCTACGAGCAGTACTTC. Supplemented by reference TRBV9 and TRBJ2-7, the full variable domain reads DSGVTQTPKHLITATGQRVTLRCSPRSGDLSVYWYQQSLDQGLQFLIQYYNGEERAKGNILERFSAQQFPDLHSELNLSSLELGDSALYFCASSPPGTVYEQYFGPGTRLTVT.

DNA for the CDR3: TGTGCCAGCAGCTTAGTTGGACGCACAGATACGCAGTATTTT. Protein sequence: CASSLVGRTDTQYF. The chain links TRBV7-9 to TRBJ2-3; D unclear. V was shortened by 1 base and J by 1 base, with 6 bases between the two germline ends. This CDR3 is 14 amino acids long. CDR1 and CDR2 from the germline V gene are SEHNR and FQNEAQ (reference sequence).

V gene TRBV11-2 combines with J gene TRBJ2-7; D might be TRBD1 or TRBD2, each matching 5 bases. Germline V CDR1 and CDR2: SGHAT, FQNNGV. V shed 10 bases and J shed 2 bases, with 15 bases lying between them. This CDR3 spans 13 amino acids. This chain's CDR3 is CATAPGRTYEQYF. In nucleotides, the CDR3 is TGTGCCACCGCCCCGGGACGGACCTACGAGCAGTACTTC.